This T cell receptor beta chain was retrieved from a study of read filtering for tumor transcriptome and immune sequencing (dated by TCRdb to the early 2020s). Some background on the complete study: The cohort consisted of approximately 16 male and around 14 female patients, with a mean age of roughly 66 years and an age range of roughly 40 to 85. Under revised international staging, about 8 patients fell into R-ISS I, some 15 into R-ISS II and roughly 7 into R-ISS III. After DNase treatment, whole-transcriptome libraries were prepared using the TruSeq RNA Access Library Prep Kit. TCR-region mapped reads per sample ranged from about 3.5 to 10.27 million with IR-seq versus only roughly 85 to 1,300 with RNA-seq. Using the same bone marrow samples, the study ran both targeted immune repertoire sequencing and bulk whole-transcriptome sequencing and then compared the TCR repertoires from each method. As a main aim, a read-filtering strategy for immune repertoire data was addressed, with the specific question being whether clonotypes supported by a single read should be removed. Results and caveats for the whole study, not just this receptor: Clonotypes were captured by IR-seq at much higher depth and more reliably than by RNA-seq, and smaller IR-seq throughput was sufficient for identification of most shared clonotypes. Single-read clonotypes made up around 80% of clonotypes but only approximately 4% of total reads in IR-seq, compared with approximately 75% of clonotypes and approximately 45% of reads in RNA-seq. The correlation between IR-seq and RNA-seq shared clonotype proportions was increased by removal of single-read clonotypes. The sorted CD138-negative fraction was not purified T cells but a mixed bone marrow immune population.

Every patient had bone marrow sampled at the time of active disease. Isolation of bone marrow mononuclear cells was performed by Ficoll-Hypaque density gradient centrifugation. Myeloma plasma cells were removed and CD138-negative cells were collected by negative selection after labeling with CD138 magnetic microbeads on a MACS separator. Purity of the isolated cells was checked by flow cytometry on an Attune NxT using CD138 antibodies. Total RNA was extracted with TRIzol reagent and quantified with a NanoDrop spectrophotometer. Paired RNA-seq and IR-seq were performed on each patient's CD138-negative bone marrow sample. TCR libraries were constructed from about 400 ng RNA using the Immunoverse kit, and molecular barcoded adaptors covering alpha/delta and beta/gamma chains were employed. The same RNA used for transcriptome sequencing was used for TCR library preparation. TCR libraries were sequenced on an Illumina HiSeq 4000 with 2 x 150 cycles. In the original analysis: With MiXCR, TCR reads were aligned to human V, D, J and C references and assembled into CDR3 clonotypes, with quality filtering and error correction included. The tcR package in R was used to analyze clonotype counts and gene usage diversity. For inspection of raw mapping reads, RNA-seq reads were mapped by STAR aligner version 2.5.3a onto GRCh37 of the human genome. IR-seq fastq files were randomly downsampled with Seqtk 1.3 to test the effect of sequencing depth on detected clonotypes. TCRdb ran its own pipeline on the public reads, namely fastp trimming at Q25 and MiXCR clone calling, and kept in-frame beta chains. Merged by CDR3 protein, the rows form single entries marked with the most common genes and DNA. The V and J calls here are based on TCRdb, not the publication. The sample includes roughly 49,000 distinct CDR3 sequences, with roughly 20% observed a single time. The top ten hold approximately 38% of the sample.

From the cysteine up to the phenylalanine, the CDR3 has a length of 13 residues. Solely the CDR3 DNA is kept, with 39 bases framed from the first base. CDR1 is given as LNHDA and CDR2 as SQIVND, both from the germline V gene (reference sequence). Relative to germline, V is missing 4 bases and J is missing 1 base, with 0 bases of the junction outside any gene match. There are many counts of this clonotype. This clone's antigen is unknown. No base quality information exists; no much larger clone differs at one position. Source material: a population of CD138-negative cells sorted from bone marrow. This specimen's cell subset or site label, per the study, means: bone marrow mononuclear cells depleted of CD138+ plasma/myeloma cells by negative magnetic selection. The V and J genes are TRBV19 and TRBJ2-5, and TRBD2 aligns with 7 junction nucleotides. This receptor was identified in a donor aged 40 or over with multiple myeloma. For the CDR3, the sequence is CASSTSGQETQYF. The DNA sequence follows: TGTGCCAGTAGTACTAGCGGCCAAGAGACCCAGTACTTC.